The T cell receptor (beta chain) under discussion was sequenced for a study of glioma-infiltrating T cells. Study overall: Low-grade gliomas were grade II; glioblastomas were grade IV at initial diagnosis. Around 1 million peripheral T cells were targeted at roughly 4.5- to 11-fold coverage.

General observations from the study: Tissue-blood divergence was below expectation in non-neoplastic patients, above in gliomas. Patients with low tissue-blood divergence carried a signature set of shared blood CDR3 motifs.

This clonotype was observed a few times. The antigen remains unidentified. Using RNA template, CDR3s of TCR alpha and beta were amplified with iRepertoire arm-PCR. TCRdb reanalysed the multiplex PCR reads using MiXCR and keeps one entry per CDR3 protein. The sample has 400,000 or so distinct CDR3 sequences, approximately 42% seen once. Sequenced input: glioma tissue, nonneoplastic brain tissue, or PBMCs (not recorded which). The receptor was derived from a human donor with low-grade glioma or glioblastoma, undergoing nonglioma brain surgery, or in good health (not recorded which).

The CDR3 reads CASSLRLDQDTQYF. The CDR3 DNA reads as TGTGCCAGCAGCCTCCGACTGGATCAGGATACGCAGTATTTT. The gene calls are TRBV7-3 and TRBJ2-3; D call uncertain. The CDR3 extends over 14 amino acids. The germline gives CDR1 SGHTA, CDR2 FQGTGA. Trimming stripped 5 bases from V and 6 bases from J, with 15 bases between.